Shown below are 27 T cell receptor beta chains from a single sample sequenced in a study of OX40 agonist ivuxolimab in advanced cancers. The repertoire was sequenced with immunoSEQ multiplex PCR; TCRdb's copy has only in-frame clones and lacks some. The sample has 80,000 or so clones, over 75% seen once. Sequencing was performed on CD4+ or CD8+ T cells sorted from blood, taken in a trial of the OX40 agonist ivuxolimab. These receptors originate from an adult with an advanced solid tumor such as melanoma, head and neck, liver or kidney cancer.

The chain combines TRBV25-1 with TRBJ1-4, with TRBD1 as a possible D gene (6 bases). The CDR3 length is 17 residues. V was cut by 7 bases and J by 6 bases, with 24 bases left in between. Germline CDR1 MGHDK, CDR2 SYGVNS. The chain's CDR3 is CASTRNRGRGIDEKLFF. The CDR3 DNA follows: TGTGCCAGCACCCGAAACCGTGGCAGGGGAATTGATGAAAAACTGTTTTTT. Drawing the rest from reference TRBV25-1 and TRBJ1-4, the complete variable domain is EADIYQTPRYLVIGTGKKITLECSQTMGHDKMYWYQQDPGMELHLIHYSYGVNSTEKGDLSSESTVSRIRTEHFPLTLESARPSHTSQYLCASTRNRGRGIDEKLFFGSGTQLSVL.

V gene TRBV7-9 combines with J gene TRBJ2-3; D gene unclear. The CDR3 consists of 12 residues. V shed 5 bases and J shed 2 bases, with 5 bases lying between them. Per the germline V gene, CDR1 is SEHNR and CDR2 is FQNEAQ (reference sequence). The CDR3 protein is CASSLITDTQYF. DNA for the CDR3: TGTGCCAGCAGCCTAATCACAGATACGCAGTATTTT.

This chain links TRBV7-9 with TRBJ2-3, with 9 bases matching TRBD1. CDR1 SEHNR and CDR2 FQNEAQ come from the germline V gene (reference sequence). With 11 bases clipped from V and 4 bases from J, the junction kept 7 bases outside the gene matches. This CDR3 has 13 residues. The CDR3 nucleotides are TGTGCCGTCAACAGGGGGCGGGCAGATACGCAGTATTTT. This translates into CAVNRGRADTQYF.

This sequence joins TRBV2 and TRBJ1-2; 8 bases fit TRBD1. Germline values: CDR1 SNHLY, CDR2 FYNNEI. The CDR3 contains 14 residues. J gave up 8 bases and V 6 bases, and 11 bases lay outside the gene matches. The CDR3 here is CASRASQGAQGYTF. The CDR3 nucleotides read TGTGCCAGCAGGGCAAGTCAGGGGGCGCAAGGCTACACCTTC. Complete variable domain (other parts from reference TRBV2 and TRBJ1-2): EPEVTQTPSHQVTQMGQEVILRCVPISNHLYFYWYRQILGQKVEFLVSFYNNEISEKSEIFDDQFSVERPDGSNFTLKIRSTKLEDSAMYFCASRASQGAQGYTFGSGTRLTVV.

This chain connects TRBV5-4 to TRBJ2-5, with 11 bases aligning to TRBD1. The V segment lost 4 bases and the J segment 5 bases; nucleotides outside the gene matches: 1. The CDR3 spans 13 residues. Germline values: CDR1 SGHNT, CDR2 YYREEE (reference sequence). This chain's CDR3 is CASSRDRGETQYF. CDR3 in DNA: TGTGCCAGCAGCCGGGACAGGGGGGAGACCCAGTACTTC.

This rearrangement joins TRBV4-2 to TRBJ2-3; a weak D match, TRBD2 (6 bases). V lost 4 bases, J lost 2 bases, and 19 bases lay in between. This CDR3 has 17 residues. The germline gives CDR1 LGHNA, CDR2 YNFKEQ. CDR3 sequence (DNA): TGTGCCAGCAGCCCCCTTGGGGGTCGCGGGGCCACAGATACGCAGTATTTT. This gives the protein CASSPLGGRGATDTQYF.

This chain joins TRBV5-1 and TRBJ2-1; TRBD1 matches at 7 bases. The CDR3 is made up of 15 amino acids. With 1 base clipped from V and 4 bases from J, the junction kept 5 bases outside the gene matches. The V gene's germline CDR1 is SGHRS and CDR2 YFSETQ. The CDR3 nucleotides are TGCGCCAGCAGCTTGACGGGACAGACTTACAATGAGCAGTTCTTC. It yields the protein CASSLTGQTYNEQFF.

In nucleotides, the CDR3 is TGCGCCAGCAGCCTCAGGACTAGCGGGAGAGGTAGGGGGAACAATGAGCAGTTCTTC. Encoded protein: CASSLRTSGRGRGNNEQFF. This rearrangement joins TRBV5-1 to TRBJ2-1; 13 bases are shared with TRBD2. The germline V gene has CDR1 SGHRS and CDR2 YFSETQ. CDR3 length: 19 amino acids. V shed 4 bases, J shed 5 bases, and the junction held 15 bases outside the gene matches.

V gene TRBV2 combines with J gene TRBJ2-2, with D unresolved. Per the germline V gene, CDR1 is SNHLY and CDR2 is FYNNEI. The germline V and J ends were trimmed by 6 bases and 0 bases, with 8 bases remaining between them. CDR3 length equals 14 residues. The CDR3: CASRSGSNTGELFF. For the CDR3, the DNA is TGTGCCAGCAGGAGTGGATCGAACACCGGGGAGCTGTTTTTT. The full variable domain, with the rest looked up from reference TRBV2 and TRBJ2-2, is EPEVTQTPSHQVTQMGQEVILRCVPISNHLYFYWYRQILGQKVEFLVSFYNNEISEKSEIFDDQFSVERPDGSNFTLKIRSTKLEDSAMYFCASRSGSNTGELFFGEGSRLTVL.

The sample holds a few counts of this clone. The CDR3 loop reads CAGFSGANVLTF. The CDR3 DNA reads TGTGCCGGATTTTCTGGGGCCAACGTCCTGACTTTC. This chain connects TRBV30 to TRBJ2-6; D not resolved. The V end was cut by 8 bases, the J end by 1 base, with 6 bases between. The CDR3 consists of 12 residues. Per germline, CDR1 GTSNPN and CDR2 SVGIG (reference sequence). The complete variable domain, with remaining parts taken from reference TRBV30 and TRBJ2-6, reads SQTIHQWPATLVQPVGSPLSLECTVEGTSNPNLYWYRQAAGRGLQLLFYSVGIGQISSEVPQNLSASRPQDRQFILSSKKLLLSDSGFYLCAGFSGANVLTFGAGSRLTVL.

V is TRBV5-1 and J is TRBJ1-3; 8 nucleotides match TRBD1. CDR3 length: 14 amino acids. V lost 6 bases and J lost 2; bases outside the gene matches: 4. Germline-derived CDR1 and CDR2 are SGHRS and YFSETQ. CDR3 nucleotides: TGCGCCAGCACCCAGGGGGCTCCTGGAAACACCATATATTTT. The encoded protein is CASTQGAPGNTIYF.

V usage is TRBV10-3 and J usage is TRBJ2-1; D may match TRBD1 or TRBD2 (5 bases each). CDR3 length equals 15 residues. Trimming pared 9 bases from V and 0 bases from J, leaving 15 bases between. Germline lookup yields CDR1 ENHRY and CDR2 SYGVKD. The CDR3 sequence: CAMRGAESSYNEQFF. The DNA of the CDR3 is TGTGCCATGAGGGGAGCGGAAAGCTCCTACAATGAGCAGTTCTTC.

The chain is built from TRBV27 and TRBJ2-7; D may be TRBD2 (6 bases). This CDR3 region has 15 residues. Between the trimmed V and J ends, which lost 5 bases and 5 bases, there was a span of 19 bases. Germline V gives CDR1 MNHEY, CDR2 SMNVEV (reference sequence). The CDR3 loop is CASSVPRGLPNEQYF. CDR3 nucleotide sequence: TGTGCCAGCAGTGTCCCGAGGGGACTTCCCAACGAGCAGTACTTC.

The rearrangement uses TRBV7-2 and TRBJ2-5; D is unresolved. The better agreement between TRBJ2-7 and the DNA end casts doubt on the J call. CDR3 size: 15 residues. CDR1 is SGHTA and CDR2 is FQGNSA in the germline V gene. The CDR3 coding sequence is TGTGCCAGCAGCTTTAACGGAGCCGGATCCTACGAGCAGTACTTC. It translates to CASSFNGAGSYEQYF.

The chain is built from TRBV29-1 and TRBJ1-5, with D unclear. The length of the CDR3 is 13 residues. From germline, CDR1 is SQVTM and CDR2 ANQGSEA. Between the trimmed V and J ends, which lost 7 bases and 4 bases, there was a span of 14 bases. The CDR3 loop reads CSAGGTDNQPQHF. In DNA, the CDR3 is TGCAGCGCGGGAGGAACAGATAATCAGCCCCAGCATTTT.

For the CDR3, the DNA is TGCGCCAGCAGCCGGAAGAAAGGGGTGTATCAGCCCCAGCATTTT. Protein: CASSRKKGVYQPQHF. The rearrangement uses TRBV4-3 and TRBJ1-5; possible D gene TRBD1, 5 bases. Germline CDR1 reads LGHNA; CDR2 reads YSLEER. The CDR3 is 15 amino acids. V was shortened by 4 bases and J by 5 bases, with 15 bases between the two germline ends.

The chain combines TRBV6-5 with TRBJ2-7, with TRBD2 matching over 7 bases. The germline V gene has CDR1 MNHEY and CDR2 SVGAGI. This CDR3 comprises 12 residues. J lost 2 bases, V lost 6 bases, and 1 base had no gene match. The CDR3 loop is CASSLAAYEQYF. In DNA form, the CDR3 reads TGTGCCAGCAGCCTAGCGGCCTACGAGCAGTACTTC.

The chain employs TRBV30 and TRBJ1-5, with D perhaps matching TRBD1 (6 bases). This CDR3 is built from 14 residues. The V end lost 4 bases, the J end lost 8 bases, and 18 bases lay between the germline ends. Per the germline V gene, CDR1 is GTSNPN and CDR2 is SVGIG (reference sequence). CDR3 DNA: TGTGCCTGGAACCCACAGGGAAGGAAGGAGCCCCAGCATTTT. Translating it yields CAWNPQGRKEPQHF. The full variable domain, its missing parts supplied by reference TRBV30 and TRBJ1-5, is SQTIHQWPATLVQPVGSPLSLECTVEGTSNPNLYWYRQAAGRGLQLLFYSVGIGQISSEVPQNLSASRPQDRQFILSSKKLLLSDSGFYLCAWNPQGRKEPQHFGDGTRLSIL.

The J gene is TRBJ1-2, the V gene TRBV2; no clear D. V shed 3 bases and J shed 5 bases, with 10 bases lying between them. This CDR3 comprises 13 residues. The germline CDR1 and CDR2 sequences are SNHLY and FYNNEI. CDR3 bases: TGTGCCAGCAGTGAGAGGGTTTGGTATGGCTACACCTTC. This codes for CASSERVWYGYTF. Variable domain in full (rest from reference TRBV2 and TRBJ1-2): EPEVTQTPSHQVTQMGQEVILRCVPISNHLYFYWYRQILGQKVEFLVSFYNNEISEKSEIFDDQFSVERPDGSNFTLKIRSTKLEDSAMYFCASSERVWYGYTFGSGTRLTVV.

The chain recombines TRBV27 with TRBJ1-2; a weak D match, TRBD1 (5 bases). This CDR3 has 14 residues. From germline, CDR1 is MNHEY and CDR2 SMNVEV (reference sequence). V was shortened by 5 bases and J by 5 bases, with 15 bases between the two germline ends. CDR3 residues: CASSPTGTDYGYTF. The CDR3, as DNA: TGTGCCAGCAGTCCTACCGGGACCGATTATGGCTACACCTTC.

This rearrangement joins TRBV2 to TRBJ2-1; the match to TRBD2 covers 14 bases. CDR1 and CDR2 from the germline V gene are SNHLY and FYNNEI. The junction had 9 bases not matched to a gene; V was cut back by 5 bases and J by 0 bases. The CDR3 sequence is 19 residues long. This CDR3 is CASSFRGLAGAVSYNEQFF. The CDR3 bases are TGTGCCAGCAGTTTTCGGGGACTAGCGGGGGCCGTCTCCTACAATGAGCAGTTCTTC.

The V call is TRBV30, the J call TRBJ2-7, with D perhaps TRBD1 (6 bases). The germline V and J ends were trimmed by 4 bases and 2 bases, with 12 bases remaining between them. This CDR3 has 13 amino acids. CDR1 and CDR2 (germline): GTSNPN, SVGIG (reference sequence). This CDR3 reads CAWTMDRTYEQYF. CDR3 DNA sequence: TGTGCCTGGACCATGGACAGAACCTACGAGCAGTACTTC.

As regards this clone: The junction shows a germline mismatch at one end, possibly a read error. The chain joins TRBV7-2 to TRBJ1-5; TRBD1 matches 7 bases. The CDR3 is 16 residues long. Germline V gives CDR1 SGHTA, CDR2 FQGNSA. The CDR3, as DNA: TGCGCCAGCAGCCAGGGGACAGAAAATAGCAATCAGCCCCAGCATTTT. Protein product: CASSQGTENSNQPQHF.

This rearrangement joins TRBV4-3 to TRBJ1-4; D not resolved. Germline V gene sequence: CDR1 LGHNA, CDR2 YSLEER. With 4 bases removed from V and 0 bases from J, the gap between germline ends came to 15 bases. CDR3 size: 17 residues. DNA of the CDR3: TGCGCCAGCAGCCGGCATTCTGACACTGCAACTAATGAAAAACTGTTTTTT. It yields the protein CASSRHSDTATNEKLFF.

The CDR3 DNA follows: TGCGCCAGCAGCCATTCATCCAGGGGAAACTATGGCTACACCTTC. Translated: CASSHSSRGNYGYTF. The chain employs TRBV4-3 and TRBJ1-2, with D possibly matching TRBD1 (6 bases). V lost 3 bases, J lost 2 bases, and 13 bases lay in between. The CDR3 length is 15 residues. From germline, CDR1 is LGHNA and CDR2 YSLEER.

The rearrangement joins TRBV11-2 to TRBJ1-1; D remains ambiguous. The CDR3 has 13 residues. The V gene lost 5 bases and the J gene lost 11 bases, with 18 bases spanning the gap. CDR1 is SGHAT and CDR2 is FQNNGV in the germline V gene. This chain's CDR3 is CASSPWRFGVAFF. CDR3 coding DNA: TGTGCCAGCAGCCCCTGGCGGTTTGGGGTCGCTTTCTTT.

The chain carries TRBV7-9 and TRBJ1-3; no definite D call. The germline V and J ends were trimmed by 5 bases and 5 bases, with 13 bases remaining between them. Per germline, CDR1 SEHNR and CDR2 FQNEAQ (reference sequence). There are 14 residues in the CDR3. The CDR3 region is CASSPPGNRNTIYF. CDR3 sequence (DNA): TGTGCCAGCAGCCCACCGGGCAACAGAAACACCATATATTTT.